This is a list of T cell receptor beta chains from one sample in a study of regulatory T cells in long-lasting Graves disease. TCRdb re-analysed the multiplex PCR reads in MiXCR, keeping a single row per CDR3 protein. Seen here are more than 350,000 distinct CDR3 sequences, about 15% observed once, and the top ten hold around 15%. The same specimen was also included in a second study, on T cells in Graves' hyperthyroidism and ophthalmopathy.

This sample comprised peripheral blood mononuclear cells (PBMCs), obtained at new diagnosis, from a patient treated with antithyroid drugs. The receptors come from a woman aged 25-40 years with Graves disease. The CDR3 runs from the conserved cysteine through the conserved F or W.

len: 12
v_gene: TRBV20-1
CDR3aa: CSAPDNLYGYTF

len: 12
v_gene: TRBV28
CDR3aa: CASNLQGSEAFF

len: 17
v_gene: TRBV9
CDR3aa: CASSVRTGGAGGGELFF

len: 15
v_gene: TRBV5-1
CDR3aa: CASRQGASSTGELFF

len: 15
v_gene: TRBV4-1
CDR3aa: CASSQPETGTDTQYF

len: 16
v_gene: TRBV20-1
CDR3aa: CSVKTGTSGSWETQYF

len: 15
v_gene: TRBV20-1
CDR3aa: CSARDTSGRVETQYF

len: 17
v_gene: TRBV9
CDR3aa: CASSDPSGGTSLDTQYF

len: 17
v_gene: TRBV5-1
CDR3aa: CASSSRPIAGEDNEQFF

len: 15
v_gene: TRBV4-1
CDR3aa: CASSPWNGNLYEQYF

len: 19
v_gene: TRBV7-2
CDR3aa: CASSRRTSGRSGNTDTQYF

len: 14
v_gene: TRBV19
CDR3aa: CALGNIDRVYEQYF

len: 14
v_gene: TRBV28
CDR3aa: CASSLPVGNYGHTF

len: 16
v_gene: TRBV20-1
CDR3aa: CSAGYLGTSSGNTIYF

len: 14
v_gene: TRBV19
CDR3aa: CASSLDRLNTEAFF

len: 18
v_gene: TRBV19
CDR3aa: CASSTPGLAGGFSNEQFF

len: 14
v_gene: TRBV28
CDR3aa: CASTFSGASYEQYF

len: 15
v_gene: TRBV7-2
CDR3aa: CASSLGQLTSYEQYF

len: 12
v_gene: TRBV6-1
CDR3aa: CASTTGGYEQYF

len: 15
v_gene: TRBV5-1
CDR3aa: CASSFGTTVLETQYF

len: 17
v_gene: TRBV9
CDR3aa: CASSRLGQVVGGSPLHF

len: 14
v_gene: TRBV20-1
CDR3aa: CSASLAMSTDTQYF

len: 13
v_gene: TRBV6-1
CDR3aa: CASSEDKSYGYTF

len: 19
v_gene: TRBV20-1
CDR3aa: CSASRSSSREGLRYNEQFF

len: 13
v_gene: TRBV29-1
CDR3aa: CSVELFGDNEQFF

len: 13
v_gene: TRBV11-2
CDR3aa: CASSPAGGNTIYF

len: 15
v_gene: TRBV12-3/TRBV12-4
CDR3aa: CASTGTAGGHYEQYF

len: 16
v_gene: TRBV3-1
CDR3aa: CASRNQGSLSENTIYF

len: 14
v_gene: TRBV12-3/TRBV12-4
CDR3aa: CASSFPRERDEQFF

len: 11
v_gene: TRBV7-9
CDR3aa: CASSQRLEQFF

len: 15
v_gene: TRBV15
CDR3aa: CATSRGAGDTGELFF

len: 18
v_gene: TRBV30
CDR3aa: CAWSPPYTTLGTNEKLFF

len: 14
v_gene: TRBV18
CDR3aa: CASSPSGTVYGYTF

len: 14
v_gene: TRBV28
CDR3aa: CASKTAGGGNTIYF

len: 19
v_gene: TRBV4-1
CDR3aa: CASSQVTSGRAGDKNIQYF

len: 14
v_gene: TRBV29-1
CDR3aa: CSVEEVAGVDTQYF

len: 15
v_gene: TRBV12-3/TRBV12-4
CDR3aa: CASSSSGANRGEQFF

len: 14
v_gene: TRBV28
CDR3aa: CASNLPNTNYGYTF

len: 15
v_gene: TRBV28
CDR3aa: CASSYGTSELETQYF

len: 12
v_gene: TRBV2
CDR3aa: CASSSDSPEAFF

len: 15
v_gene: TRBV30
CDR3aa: CACSGGQQLTDTQYF

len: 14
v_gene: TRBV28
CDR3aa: CASSLAPGTTEAFF

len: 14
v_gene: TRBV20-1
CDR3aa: CSALRDGLMDEQFF

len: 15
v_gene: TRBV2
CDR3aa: CASGYLAGNTGELFF

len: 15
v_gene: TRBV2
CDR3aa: CASSTHSRSTDTQYF

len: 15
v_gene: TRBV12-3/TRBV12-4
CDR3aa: CASSPPGIMNTEAFF

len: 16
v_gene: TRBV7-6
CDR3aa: CASSLDGLGSYNEQFF

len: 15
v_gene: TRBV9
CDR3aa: CASSAGPLSAYEQYF

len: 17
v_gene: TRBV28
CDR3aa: CASSLPRLAGVLDEQFF

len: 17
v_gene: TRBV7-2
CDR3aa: CASSLKIGRRSYNGQFF

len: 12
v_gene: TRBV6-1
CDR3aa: CASSDYPDEQYF

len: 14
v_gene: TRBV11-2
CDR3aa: CASSLEGTGAEQYF

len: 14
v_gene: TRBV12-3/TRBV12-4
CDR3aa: CASSFKLDKNIQYF

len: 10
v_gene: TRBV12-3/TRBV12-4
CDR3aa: CASLRDTQYF

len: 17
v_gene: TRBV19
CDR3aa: CASMLPSRQTRGTEAFF

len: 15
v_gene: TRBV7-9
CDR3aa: CASSPVRTGGYEQYF

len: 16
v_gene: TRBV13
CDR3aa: CASSWARQELSYEQYF